The T cell receptor (beta chain) described here comes from a study of shared clonotypes between healthy human individuals. The assay was run at deep level. The data were produced by immunoSEQ multiplex PCR, yet TCRdb's version contains in-frame clones alone and is incomplete. The table includes about 2.3 million clones, about 92% detected once. V was cut by 0 bases and J by 7 bases, with 13 bases left in between. CDR3 length: 15 amino acids. Germline CDR1 and CDR2: SGHRS and YFSETQ. The chain couples TRBV5-1 to TRBJ1-4, with D tentatively TRBD1 (5 bases). Material: naive CD4+ T cells from PBMCs. Regarding subset: CD45RA+ positively selected. The TCR was taken from a man younger than 35 in good health. Some clones in this sample may be carry-over from other donors' samples. The DNA of the CDR3 is TGCGCCAGCAGCTTGGGTGTTGGGGGGAGTGAAAAACTGTTTTTT. This encodes CASSLGVGGSEKLFF.